This T cell receptor beta chain was found in a study of blood T cell repertoires in COVID-19. On the study more broadly: Donors in the United States, Italy and Spain gave samples during acute or convalescent COVID-19.

As processed by the authors: Amplification of reference gene primers provided the estimated nucleated cell counts. The table came from immunoSEQ multiplex PCR; TCRdb's copy has only in-frame clones and leaves some out. V and J calls and clone size are given by that table; D and trimming were obtained from the DNA. The table lists 650,000 to 800,000 clones, 75% to 90% of them singletons. The sample holds a few counts of this clone. Deletions cut 4 bases from V and 3 bases from J, with 10 bases between. Germline V gene lookup returns CDR1 SEHNR and CDR2 FQNEAQ (reference sequence). The CDR3 is made up of 13 amino acids.

The chain employs TRBV7-9 and TRBJ2-7; unclear D gene. Sequenced sample: peripheral blood. The receptor was isolated from a young woman with acute or convalescent COVID-19. CDR3 DNA sequence: TGTGCCAGCAGCTCCCCGCTAATCTACGAGCAGTACTTC. Translated: CASSSPLIYEQYF.